These T cell receptor beta chains were read from a single sample in a study of PD-L1 blockade in urothelial cancer. The method was immunoSEQ multiplex PCR; TCRdb's version includes in-frame clones alone and lacks a portion of them. The table lists fewer than 50,000 clones, 79% of them singletons. Specimen: PBMCs, collected around atezolizumab (anti-PD-L1) treatment. The receptor source for this set is a man in his 70s with urothelial cancer. CDR3s include the opening cysteine and the closing phenylalanine or tryptophan. A D gene is named only where the DNA matches it firmly. Only some rows state a clone size, as once, few, many or a class for expanded clones.

j_call | clone_size | v_call | d_call | cdr3_nt | cdr3_aa
TRBJ2-7 | few | TRBV4-1 | TRBD2 | TGCGCCAGCAGCCAGACTAGCGACAACTCCTACGAGCAGTACTTC | CASSQTSDNSYEQYF
TRBJ1-4 | - | TRBV6-1 | - | TGTGCCAGCAGTGAACAAAGTGGCGGTAGGGAAAAACTGTTTTTT | CASSEQSGGREKLFF
TRBJ2-1 | - | TRBV6-1 | TRBD2 | TGTGCCAGCAGTGCCTGGACTAGCGGGATTACCTACAATGAGCAGTTCTTC | CASSAWTSGITYNEQFF
TRBJ1-4 | - | TRBV4-1 | - | TGCGCCAGCAGCGCATGGGGGGCAACTAATGAAAAACTGTTTTTT | CASSAWGATNEKLFF
TRBJ2-5 | - | TRBV6-1 | TRBD2 | TGTGCCAGCAGTGAACTTAGCGGGAGACAGACCCAGTACTTC | CASSELSGRQTQYF
TRBJ1-4 | - | TRBV2 | - | TGTGCCAGCAGTTCTCCCGAACATTCAGGCGTTAATGAAAAACTGTTTTTT | CASSSPEHSGVNEKLFF
TRBJ1-2 | - | TRBV10-3 | - | TGTGCCATCAGTGATTCAGATAACTATGGCTACACCTTC | CAISDSDNYGYTF
TRBJ2-5 | - | TRBV18 | - | TGTGCCAGCTCACCACCGAGGGAGGACAATATGGAGACCCAGTACTTC | CASSPPREDNMETQYF
TRBJ1-2 | - | TRBV27 | TRBD1 | TGTGCCAGCAGTTTTAGACAGGGTGGTGGCTACACCTTC | CASSFRQGGGYTF
TRBJ1-1 | - | TRBV7-2 | TRBD1 | TGTGCCAGCAGCAAACGAACAGGGGGCGCGGGGACTGAAGCTTTCTTT | CASSKRTGGAGTEAFF
TRBJ2-3 | - | TRBV19 | TRBD2 | TGTGCCAGTAGTATGACTAGCGGGCCGAACGCAGATACGCAGTATTTT | CASSMTSGPNADTQYF
TRBJ2-5 | - | TRBV28 | - | TGTGCCAGCAGTTTCCCCGACCTAGAGGGGACCCAGTACTTC | CASSFPDLEGTQYF
TRBJ2-7 | once | TRBV6-1 | - | TGTGCCAGCATCCTCGGAGGCGGAGGTCCGTACTTC | CASILGGGGPYF
TRBJ1-1 | few | TRBV2 | - | TGTGCCAGCAGCTACGGACATTTGAACACTGAAGCTTTCTTT | CASSYGHLNTEAFF
TRBJ2-7 | few | TRBV4-1 | TRBD1 | TGCGCCAGCAGCCGAGTAACCGGGACAGGGAGCTCCTACGAGCAGTACTTC | CASSRVTGTGSSYEQYF